This TCR beta chain was obtained from a study of blood T cell repertoires in COVID-19. The V end lost 1 base, the J end lost 0 bases, and 5 bases lay between the germline ends. The CDR3 totals 14 residues. The germline CDR1 and CDR2 sequences are KGHSH and LQKENI. Repertoires were generated with immunoSEQ multiplex PCR, while TCRdb's copy carries only in-frame clones and drops some. The data show fewer than 200,000 clones, with roughly 85% seen just once and more than 5% held by the top ten. The V call is TRBV18, the J call TRBJ2-3; D gene ambiguous. Sequencing was performed on peripheral blood. This receptor was taken from a woman between 50 and 59 years old with COVID-19, enrolled during active disease. The CDR3 region is CASSPLESTDTQYF. The CDR3 DNA reads as TGTGCCAGCTCACCACTTGAGAGCACAGATACGCAGTATTTT.